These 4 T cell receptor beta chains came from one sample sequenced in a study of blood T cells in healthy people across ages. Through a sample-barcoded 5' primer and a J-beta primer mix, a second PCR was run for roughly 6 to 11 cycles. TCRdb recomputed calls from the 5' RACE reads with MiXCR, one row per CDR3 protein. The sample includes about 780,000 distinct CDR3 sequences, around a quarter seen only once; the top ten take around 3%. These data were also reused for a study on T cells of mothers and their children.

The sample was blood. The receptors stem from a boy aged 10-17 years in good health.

In DNA, the CDR3 is TGCGCCAGCCAAGGACTAGCGGGAGTGAATCGTGAGACAGATACGCAGTATTTT. It codes for CASQGLAGVNRETDTQYF. The rearrangement uses TRBV5-1 and TRBJ2-3; 13 bases are a match to TRBD2. This CDR3 region has 18 residues. Looked up from germline, CDR1 is SGHRS and CDR2 is YFSETQ. The J segment lost 3 bases and the V segment lost 7 bases, leaving 14 bases of the junction unmatched.

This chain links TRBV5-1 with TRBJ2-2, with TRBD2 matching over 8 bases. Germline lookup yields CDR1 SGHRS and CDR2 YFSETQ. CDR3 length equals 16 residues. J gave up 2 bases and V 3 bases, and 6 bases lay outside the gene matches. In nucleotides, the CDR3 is TGCGCCAGCAGCTCTACAGCGGGGGCCAACACCGGGGAGCTGTTTTTT. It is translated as CASSSTAGANTGELFF.

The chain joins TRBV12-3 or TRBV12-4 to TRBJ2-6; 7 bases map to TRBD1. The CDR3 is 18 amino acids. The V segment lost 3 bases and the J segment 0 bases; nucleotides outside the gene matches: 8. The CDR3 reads CASSFTGTDPSGANVLTF. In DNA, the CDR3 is TGTGCCAGCAGTTTTACCGGGACAGACCCCTCTGGGGCCAACGTCCTGACTTTC.

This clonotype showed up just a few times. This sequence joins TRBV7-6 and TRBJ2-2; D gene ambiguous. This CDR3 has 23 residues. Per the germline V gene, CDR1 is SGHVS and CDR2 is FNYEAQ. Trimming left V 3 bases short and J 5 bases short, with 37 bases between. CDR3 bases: TGTGCCAGCAGCTTCGTCCCCGGCGTCATGGCTAAGCAGATGCGAAAACAAACCGGGGAGCTGTTTTTT. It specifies CASSFVPGVMAKQMRKQTGELFF.